This T cell receptor beta chain is from a study of cytomegalovirus exposure and HLA in healthy donors. Background on the study: Sequencing of roughly 180 million T cells in an earlier analysis found around 110 million unique TCR beta sequences. The study, taken as a whole, reports: Diagnosis of cytomegalovirus status made by the classifier reportedly showed high specificity and sensitivity. According to an earlier analysis, most TCR beta V segments yielded productive rearrangements about 90% or about 30% of the time. The Asian-associated ancestry cluster reportedly had fewer N-insertions than the approximately 610-donor mean in a later analysis.

Turning to this clone: The antigen is unknown.

This CDR3 has 14 amino acids. The V gene's germline CDR1 is MNHEY and CDR2 SMNVEV (reference sequence). With 5 bases removed from V and 1 base from J, the gap between germline ends came to 11 bases. The PCR was carried out with 60 Vbeta primers and 13 Jbeta primers. Assay used: immunoSEQ multiplex PCR; TCRdb lists only in-frame clones, some missing. The sample lists around 150,000 clones; about three quarters were seen once. V and J are TRBV27 and TRBJ2-5; a possible D gene is TRBD2 (5 bases). The source is a man aged 50-59 years in good health and CMV-seropositive. The sequencing sample was made of PBMCs. CDR3 protein: CASSHAEVQETQYF. The CDR3 DNA reads TGTGCCAGCAGTCACGCGGAGGTCCAAGAGACCCAGTACTTC.